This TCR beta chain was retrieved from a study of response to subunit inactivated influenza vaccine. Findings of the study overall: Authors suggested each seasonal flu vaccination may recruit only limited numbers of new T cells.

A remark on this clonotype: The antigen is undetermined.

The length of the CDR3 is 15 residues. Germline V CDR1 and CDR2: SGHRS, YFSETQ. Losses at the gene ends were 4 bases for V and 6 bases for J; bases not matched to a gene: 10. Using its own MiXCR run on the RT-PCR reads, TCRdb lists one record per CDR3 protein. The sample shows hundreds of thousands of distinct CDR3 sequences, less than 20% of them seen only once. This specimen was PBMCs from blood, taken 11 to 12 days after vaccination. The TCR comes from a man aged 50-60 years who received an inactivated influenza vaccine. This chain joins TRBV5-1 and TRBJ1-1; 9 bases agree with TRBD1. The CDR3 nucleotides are TGCGCCAGCAGCGCCCGGACAGGGGCGGGGGCTGAAGCTTTCTTT. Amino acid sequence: CASSARTGAGAEAFF.